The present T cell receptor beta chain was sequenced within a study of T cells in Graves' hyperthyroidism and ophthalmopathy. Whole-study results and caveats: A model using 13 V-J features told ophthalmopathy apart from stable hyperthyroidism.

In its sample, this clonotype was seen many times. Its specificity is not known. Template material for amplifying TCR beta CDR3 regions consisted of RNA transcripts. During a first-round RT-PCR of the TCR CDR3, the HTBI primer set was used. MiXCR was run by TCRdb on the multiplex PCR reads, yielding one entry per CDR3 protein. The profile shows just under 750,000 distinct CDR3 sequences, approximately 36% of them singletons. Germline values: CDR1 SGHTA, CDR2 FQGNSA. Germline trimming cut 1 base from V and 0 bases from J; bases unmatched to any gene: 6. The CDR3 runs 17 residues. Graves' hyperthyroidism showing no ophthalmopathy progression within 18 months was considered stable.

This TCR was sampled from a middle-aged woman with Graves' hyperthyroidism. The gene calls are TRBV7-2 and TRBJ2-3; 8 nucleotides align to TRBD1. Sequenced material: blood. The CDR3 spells CASSLGGQDASTDTQYF. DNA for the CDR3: TGTGCCAGCAGCTTAGGGGGACAGGACGCTAGCACAGATACGCAGTATTTT.